This T cell receptor beta chain was documented in a study of blood T cell repertoires in COVID-19. Study-wide background: Sources were T cells, B-cell-depleted T cells, or PBMCs; the material itself was cDNA or gDNA.

Germline lookup yields CDR1 SGHRS and CDR2 YFSETQ. The CDR3 loop spans 16 amino acids. The V end lost 2 bases, the J end lost 6 bases, and 17 bases lay between the germline ends. Per the authors' pipeline: The authors estimated nucleated cell counts from reference gene primer amplification. Only in-frame clones appear in the TCRdb table, and some are missing; sequencing was by immunoSEQ multiplex PCR. Clone size and the V and J calls come from that table; the DNA yielded D and trimming. The sample contains 150,000 to 200,000 clones, around 80% of which appear only once. The specimen sequenced was peripheral blood. This chain links TRBV5-1 with TRBJ1-4, with D unclear. The TCR was taken from a woman older than 75 with active or convalescent COVID-19. DNA of the CDR3: TGCGCCAGCAGCTTATGGACTGGATCCCTTCATGAAAAACTGTTTTTT. It encodes CASSLWTGSLHEKLFF.